The clone carrying this T cell receptor (beta chain) has a handful of counts. Its antigen is as yet unknown. The record originates from a study of blood T cells in healthy people across ages. A sample-barcoded 5' primer and a J-beta primer mix were used in a second PCR of about 6 to 12 cycles. A single record per CDR3 protein comes from TCRdb applying MiXCR to the 5' RACE reads. This table holds approximately 490,000 distinct CDR3 sequences, around 24% found once. Trimming removed 6 bases at V and 2 bases at J, with 4 bases between. The CDR3 sequence is 11 residues long. The germline V gene encodes CDR1 MNHEY and CDR2 SVGAGI. General observations from the study: Older age coincided with a roughly linear decline in TCR beta diversity per million T cells.

The same sample was also used in a study of T cells of mothers and their children. That paper states: All RNA that had been extracted was used for cDNA synthesis at about 1.5 ug per 15 ul. Reads recorded for TCR beta CDR3 numbered over 8 million per mother and several million per child.

The sample taken for sequencing was blood. The chain couples TRBV6-5 to TRBJ1-1; no firm D call. The TCR sequence derives from a boy younger than 18 in good health. The CDR3 nucleotides are TGTGCCAGCAGAACCAACACTGAAGCTTTCTTT. This translates into CASRTNTEAFF.